This is a list of T cell receptor beta chains from one sample in a study of cytomegalovirus exposure and HLA in healthy donors. TCRdb's table, derived via immunoSEQ multiplex PCR, lists solely in-frame clones and lacks some. The sample includes about 31,000 clones, around nine tenths seen only once; the top ten take approximately 3%. The sequenced sample consisted of PBMCs. The receptor set was obtained from a boy under 18 in good health and CMV-seronegative. The CDR3 runs from the conserved cysteine through the conserved F or W. Fields, in order: clone size, D gene, V gene, J gene, CDR3 protein, CDR3 DNA. A D gene is named only where the DNA matches it firmly. Rows may omit the clone size; those that give it use once, few, many or a size class.

>.|.|TRBV6-1|TRBJ2-7
CASLRGTYEQYF
TGTGCCAGCTTAAGAGGGACCTACGAGCAGTACTTC
>.|TRBD1|TRBV5-6|TRBJ1-2
CASSLWRGLGYTF
TGTGCCAGCAGCTTGTGGAGGGGGCTTGGCTACACCTTC
>.|TRBD1|TRBV18|TRBJ1-6
CASSPPDRVDSPLHF
TGTGCCAGCTCACCACCGGACAGGGTAGATTCACCCCTCCACTTT
>.|TRBD2|TRBV30|TRBJ2-2
CAWKGLAGEYGELFF
TGTGCCTGGAAAGGACTAGCGGGGGAGTACGGGGAGCTGTTTTTT
>.|TRBD1|TRBV25-1|TRBJ1-2
CASSEQGATNYGYTF
TGTGCCAGCAGTGAGCAGGGGGCTACTAACTATGGCTACACCTTC
>.|.|TRBV4-2|TRBJ2-7
CASSPYYNFESSYEQYF
TGTGCCAGCAGCCCCTACTACAATTTCGAAAGCTCCTACGAGCAGTACTTC
>.|.|TRBV5-1|TRBJ1-4
CASSLDRANEKLFF
TGCGCCAGCAGCTTGGACAGGGCTAATGAAAAACTGTTTTTT
>.|TRBD2|TRBV19|TRBJ2-5
CATSVAGGADQETQYF
TGTGCCACAAGCGTAGCGGGGGGCGCGGACCAAGAGACCCAGTACTTC
>.|.|TRBV19|TRBJ2-5
CASSIGRGPQETQYF
TGTGCCAGTAGTATTGGCAGGGGACCCCAAGAGACCCAGTACTTC
>.|.|TRBV5-4|TRBJ2-5
CASSLQGRAPQETQYF
TGTGCCAGCAGCTTACAGGGCCGGGCCCCCCAGGAGACCCAGTACTTC
>.|TRBD2|TRBV11-2|TRBJ2-1
CASSLIAGGYNEQFF
TGTGCCAGCAGCTTAATCGCGGGGGGATACAATGAGCAGTTCTTC
>.|TRBD1|TRBV10-2|TRBJ1-1
CASTDRAEAFF
TGCGCCAGCACCGACAGGGCTGAAGCTTTCTTT
>.|.|TRBV25-1|TRBJ1-4
CASSAPGHTTNEKLFF
TGTGCCAGCAGTGCCCCGGGACACACAACTAATGAAAAACTGTTTTTT
>.|.|TRBV19|TRBJ2-7
CASSRLDSWHEQYF
TGTGCCAGTAGTAGGTTGGACAGCTGGCACGAGCAGTACTTC
>.|TRBD2|TRBV2|TRBJ2-1
CASSEGGLAAEEQFF
TGTGCCAGCAGTGAGGGGGGACTAGCGGCAGAAGAGCAGTTCTTC
>.|TRBD1|TRBV2|TRBJ1-5
CASRKDRGALWPQHF
TGTGCCAGCAGGAAAGACAGGGGTGCTTTATGGCCCCAGCATTTT
>.|.|TRBV5-6|TRBJ1-4
CASSLRGNEKLFF
TGTGCCAGCAGCTTGAGGGGTAATGAAAAACTGTTTTTT
>.|TRBD2|TRBV2|TRBJ2-3
CASRGGLAGIADTQYF
TGTGCCAGCAGGGGGGGACTAGCGGGGATAGCAGATACGCAGTATTTT
>few|TRBD2|TRBV6-4|TRBJ2-1
CASSDGGGANEQFF
TGTGCCAGCAGTGACGGCGGGGGGGCCAATGAGCAGTTCTTC
>.|.|TRBV7-9|TRBJ1-6
CASSLAYPRPLHF
TGTGCCAGCAGCTTAGCGTACCCTAGACCCCTCCACTTT
>.|.|TRBV6-1|TRBJ2-2
CASTSDSPTGELFF
TGTGCCAGCACCTCAGACAGCCCCACCGGGGAGCTGTTTTTT
>.|.|TRBV19|TRBJ1-2
CASSFGTPQGYTF
TGTGCCAGTAGTTTCGGGACACCCCAGGGCTACACCTTC
>.|.|TRBV13|TRBJ1-4
CASSLGAGRLNEKLFF
TGTGCCAGCAGCTTAGGCGCAGGGCGCCTTAATGAAAAACTGTTTTTT
>.|.|TRBV30|TRBJ1-5
CAWSWAGNQPQHF
TGTGCCTGGAGTTGGGCAGGCAATCAGCCCCAGCATTTT
>.|TRBD1|TRBV5-1|TRBJ1-4
CASSSGSITGGDEKLFF
TGCGCCAGCAGCTCGGGGTCTATTACAGGGGGCGATGAAAAACTGTTTTTT
>.|.|TRBV7-8|TRBJ2-3
CASISSQGNADTQYF
TGTGCCAGCATATCTTCACAGGGAAATGCAGATACGCAGTATTTT
>.|.|TRBV6-5|TRBJ1-6
CASNSGVSPLHF
TGTGCCAGCAACTCAGGGGTTTCACCCCTCCACTTT
>once|.|TRBV6-4|TRBJ2-1
CASSDSIDRPSSYNEQFF
TGTGCCAGCAGTGACTCGATAGACAGGCCTAGCTCCTACAATGAGCAGTTCTTC
>.|.|TRBV7-9|TRBJ2-3
CASSLVGAVDTQYF
TGTGCCAGCAGCTTAGTTGGGGCTGTAGATACGCAGTATTTT
>.|TRBD2|TRBV5-6|TRBJ2-1
CASSFGTSGYNEQFF
TGTGCCAGCAGCTTCGGGACTAGCGGATACAATGAGCAGTTCTTC
>.|.|TRBV2|TRBJ2-1
CASSVYGRGYNEQFF
TGTGCCAGCAGTGTTTACGGCAGGGGCTACAATGAGCAGTTCTTC
>.|.|TRBV5-5|TRBJ1-4
CASSRTTNEKLFF
TGTGCCAGCAGCCGTACAACTAATGAAAAACTGTTTTTT
>once|TRBD1|TRBV19|TRBJ2-7
CASSIDRDRGQYEQYF
TGTGCCAGTAGTATAGATAGAGACAGGGGGCAGTACGAGCAGTACTTC
>.|TRBD1|TRBV19|TRBJ2-7
CASSIVGQGSYEQYF
TGTGCCAGTAGTATAGTGGGACAGGGGTCCTACGAGCAGTACTTC
>.|TRBD2|TRBV9|TRBJ2-3
CASSEHSNLAGGSDTQYF
TGTGCCAGCAGCGAACATTCTAATCTAGCGGGGGGATCTGATACGCAGTATTTT
>.|TRBD1|TRBV6-5|TRBJ1-5
CASSYAGTGSNQPQHF
TGTGCCAGCAGTTACGCTGGGACAGGGAGCAATCAGCCCCAGCATTTT
>.|.|TRBV7-2|TRBJ2-7
CASSLTVSSAYEQYF
TGTGCCAGCAGCTTGACTGTGAGTTCCGCCTACGAGCAGTACTTC
>.|TRBD1|TRBV6-5|TRBJ2-7
CASRLGQLGKQYF
TGTGCCAGCAGACTGGGACAGCTCGGAAAGCAGTACTTC
>.|TRBD2|TRBV4-3|TRBJ2-1
CASSPELSGGTIYNEQFF
TGCGCCAGCAGCCCCGAACTTAGCGGGGGAACCATTTACAATGAGCAGTTCTTC